This entry is about one TCR beta chain. The entry originates in a study of CD4 and CD8 cells across lung adenocarcinoma regions. The CDR3 contains 15 residues. Germline lookup yields CDR1 ENHRY and CDR2 SYGVKD. Donors had localized lung adenocarcinoma, a non-small cell lung cancer. Each CDR3 protein is one row after TCRdb ran MiXCR on the PCR reads. This table holds about 17,000 distinct CDR3 sequences, roughly 46% found once. The sequenced sample was CD4+ T cells from the margin of a lung tumor. This TCR derives from a male donor with lung adenocarcinoma. The CD4 and CD8 labels of this study may be unreliable. The chain links TRBV10-3 to TRBJ1-3; D remains unclear. CDR3 residues: CACSILTGSGNTIYF. Here the CDR3 DNA reads TGTGCTTGCTCTATACTTACCGGCTCTGGAAACACCATATATTTT.